These 13 T cell receptor beta chains share one sample of origin, sequenced in a study of blood T cell repertoires in COVID-19 (dated by TCRdb to 2019 to 2021). Library preparation was by the immunoSEQ multiplex PCR assay. Drawn from immuneACCESS, this table holds only the in-frame rearrangements with V and J called that TCRdb kept. Clones are partly lost; checked studies trace under half to an unresolved V gene and leave the rest unexplained. Counted in this sample were approximately 350,000 clones; around 89% of them appeared once. The ten most abundant clones make up 2.5% to 3.5% of the sample. Sequencing used peripheral blood. These receptor sequences come from a woman in her twenties or thirties with COVID-19, enrolled during active disease.

CDR3 in DNA: TGTGCCAGCAGTTACTCTGGGACAGGCCCCTACGAGCAGTACGTC. Protein: CASSYSGTGPYEQYV. This chain uses TRBV6-2 or TRBV6-3 with TRBJ2-7, with 8 bases fitting TRBD1. V trimming: 0 bases; J trimming: 2 bases; junction bases outside the gene matches: 3. The CDR3 has 15 amino acids. From germline, CDR1 is MNHEY and CDR2 SVGEGT.

This clone was seen only a few times. The rearrangement uses TRBV7-6 and TRBJ1-1; D is possibly TRBD1 (5 bases). The V gene's germline CDR1 is SGHVS and CDR2 FNYEAQ. The CDR3 totals 13 residues. The V end lost 5 bases, the J end lost 10 bases, and 17 bases lay between the germline ends. The CDR3, as DNA: TGTGCCAGCAGCCCCCTCGGCAGGGATGGAGCTTTCTTT. It yields the protein CASSPLGRDGAFF.

The gene calls are TRBV15 and TRBJ2-5; 8 nucleotides agree with TRBD2. The germline V gene encodes CDR1 LNHNV and CDR2 YYDKDF (reference sequence). CDR3 length equals 16 residues. V lost 3 bases, J lost 5 bases, and 11 bases stayed unmatched. CDR3 sequence: CATSSTSGSVWETQYF. The CDR3 DNA reads as TGTGCCACCAGCAGTACAAGCGGGAGTGTCTGGGAGACCCAGTACTTC.

This chain uses TRBV19 with TRBJ2-3; 12 nucleotides agree with TRBD2. This CDR3 is 15 amino acids long. V gave up 5 bases and J gave up 3 bases; unmatched junction bases: 3. Looked up from germline, CDR1 is LNHDA and CDR2 is SQIVND (reference sequence). The CDR3 bases are TGTGCCAGTAGTGTGCTAGCGGGGGGGACAGATACGCAGTATTTT. Translating it yields CASSVLAGGTDTQYF.

This clone was observed a handful of times. The V gene is TRBV28, the J gene TRBJ2-1; 7 bases match TRBD2. V lost 8 bases to trimming and J lost 8 bases; unmatched junction nucleotides: 6. Germline CDR1 MDHEN, CDR2 SYDVKM. The CDR3 contains 12 residues. The CDR3 here is CASGVAGDEQFF. The CDR3 DNA follows: TGTGCCAGCGGGGTGGCGGGGGATGAGCAGTTCTTC.

The chain links TRBV6-5 to TRBJ2-2; 7 nucleotides match TRBD2. Germline values: CDR1 MNHEY, CDR2 SVGAGI. V was clipped by 6 bases and J by 1 base; unmatched bases: 5. The CDR3 has 15 amino acids. The CDR3 loop is CASSVLAQNTGELFF. CDR3 bases: TGTGCCAGCAGCGTACTAGCGCAGAACACCGGGGAGCTGTTTTTT.

This clone has just a few counts. This chain links TRBV19 with TRBJ1-6, with 7 nucleotides matching TRBD1. Losses at the gene ends were 6 bases for V and 7 bases for J; bases not matched to a gene: 3. This CDR3 has 13 residues. Germline V CDR1 and CDR2: LNHDA, SQIVND (reference sequence). The CDR3 is CASRPQGNSPLHF. In DNA form, the CDR3 reads TGTGCCAGTAGACCACAGGGGAATTCACCCCTCCACTTT. Complete variable domain (other parts from reference TRBV19 and TRBJ1-6): DGGITQSPKYLFRKEGQNVTLSCEQNLNHDAMYWYRQDPGQGLRLIYYSQIVNDFQKGDIAEGYSVSREKKESFPLTVTSAQKNPTAFYLCASRPQGNSPLHFGNGTRLTVT.

The chain is built from TRBV10-2 and TRBJ2-3; 7 bases map to TRBD2. Germline assignment: CDR1 WSHSY and CDR2 SAAADI. Losses at the gene ends were 1 base for V and 4 bases for J; bases not matched to a gene: 8. The CDR3 totals 16 residues. CDR3 DNA sequence: TGCGCCAGCAGTGAGTTGGGGGGAGGGGACTCAGATACGCAGTATTTT. This codes for CASSELGGGDSDTQYF.

This chain uses TRBV19 with TRBJ1-1; TRBD1 matches at 9 bases. The CDR3 runs to 14 residues. Germline assignment: CDR1 LNHDA and CDR2 SQIVND (reference sequence). With V trimmed by 6 bases and J by 6 bases, 8 bases remained unmatched. CDR3 coding DNA: TGTGCCAGTAGCCTGGACAGGGGTATCGCTGAAGCTTTCTTT. Its translation: CASSLDRGIAEAFF.

This clone was picked up a small number of times. This chain uses TRBV6-2 or TRBV6-3 with TRBJ2-7; 9 bases align to TRBD2. Germline V gene lookup returns CDR1 MNHEY and CDR2 SVGEGT. This CDR3 has 13 residues. J was trimmed by 6 bases and V by 5 bases; bases with no gene match: 5. The CDR3 bases are TGTGCCAGCAGTGGAGCGGGAGGCCGCGAGCAGTACGTC. Translated: CASSGAGGREQYV.

The V call is TRBV7-2, the J call TRBJ1-1; no firm D call. The length of the CDR3 is 15 residues. V lost 0 bases to trimming and J lost 0 bases, with 8 bases between them. CDR1 and CDR2 from the germline V gene are SGHTA and FQGNSA. The CDR3 region is CASSLAGSLNTEAFF. The CDR3 DNA reads TGTGCCAGCAGCTTAGCGGGCAGCCTGAACACTGAAGCTTTCTTT.

The rearrangement uses TRBV4-3 and TRBJ2-2; D gene unclear. V lost 2 bases, J lost 7 bases, and 11 bases lay in between. CDR3 length: 14 residues. Germline V gene lookup returns CDR1 LGHNA and CDR2 YSLEER. This CDR3 is CASSQMPRGGELFF. CDR3 coding DNA: TGCGCCAGCAGCCAAATGCCCCGCGGCGGGGAGCTGTTTTTT.

This chain links TRBV27 with TRBJ2-2, with D maybe TRBD2 (6 bases). This CDR3 has 15 amino acids. Trimming took 2 bases from V and 7 from J, leaving 14 bases between them. Germline CDR1 and CDR2: MNHEY and SMNVEV (reference sequence). This CDR3 reads CASSLAHGSVGELFF. The CDR3 DNA follows: TGTGCCAGCAGTTTAGCGCACGGGAGTGTCGGGGAGCTGTTTTTT.